Listed below are T cell receptor beta chains from one sample, sequenced in a study of cytomegalovirus exposure and HLA in healthy donors. The assay was immunoSEQ multiplex PCR, and TCRdb's table has in-frame clones only and misses some. The profile shows roughly 160,000 clones, about two thirds of them singletons. Sequencing used PBMCs. The receptors originated from a woman in her twenties or thirties in good health and CMV-seronegative. Both conserved end residues are part of each CDR3. Fields, in order: J gene, D gene, clone size, V gene, CDR3 protein, CDR3 DNA. D genes are given only for firm matches. Expanded clones are given a class, and other clones once, few, many or no size at all.

>TRBJ1-2|.|.|TRBV4-3
CASSQSRHTPFWHGYTF
TGCGCCAGCAGCCAATCCAGACATACCCCGTTCTGGCATGGCTACACCTTC
>TRBJ1-2|.|.|TRBV4-1
CASSQDWGGGYGYTF
TGCGCCAGCAGCCAGGATTGGGGGGGAGGCTATGGCTACACCTTC
>TRBJ1-3|.|once|TRBV7-2
CASSLGLMGGGNTIYF
TGTGCCAGCAGCTTAGGATTGATGGGAGGGGGAAACACCATATATTTT
>TRBJ2-7|.|.|TRBV2
CASSLQNGVGEQYF
TGTGCCAGCAGCCTTCAAAACGGGGTTGGGGAGCAGTACTTC
>TRBJ2-3|.|.|TRBV5-1
CASRSPGLSTDTQYF
TGCGCCAGCAGATCCCCGGGACTCAGCACAGATACGCAGTATTTT
>TRBJ2-7|TRBD1|.|TRBV30
CAWRQGYEQYF
TGTGCCTGGAGACAGGGGTACGAGCAGTACTTC
>TRBJ2-7|TRBD1|.|TRBV7-6
CASSLAFRTGSYEQYF
TGTGCCAGCAGCTTAGCGTTCAGGACAGGGTCCTACGAGCAGTACTTC
>TRBJ2-6|.|.|TRBV5-1
CASSLAISGANVLTF
TGCGCCAGCAGCTTGGCTATCTCTGGGGCCAACGTCCTGACTTTC
>TRBJ2-7|TRBD2|.|TRBV30
CAWTSGPYEQYF
TGTGCCTGGACTAGCGGACCCTACGAGCAGTACTTC
>TRBJ2-3|TRBD2|.|TRBV7-6
CASSRGSDTQYF
TGTGCCAGCAGTCGCGGGAGTGATACGCAGTATTTT
>TRBJ2-7|TRBD1|once|TRBV5-6
CASSGDSEQYF
TGTGCCAGCAGCGGGGACAGCGAGCAGTACTTC
>TRBJ1-4|.|once|TRBV7-9
CASSLASRLTNEKLFF
TGTGCCAGCAGCTTAGCCTCCAGGCTCACAAATGAAAAACTGTTTTTT
>TRBJ2-2|.|.|TRBV4-1
CASSHLTGELFF
TGCGCCAGCAGCCATCTCACCGGGGAGCTGTTTTTT
>TRBJ2-7|TRBD1|.|TRBV28
CASSLRTFYRGLYEQYF
TGTGCCAGCAGTTTACGAACCTTTTACAGGGGATTGTACGAGCAGTACTTC
>TRBJ1-1|TRBD1|.|TRBV12-5
CASGTGQGSNTEAFF
TGTGCTAGTGGAACCGGACAGGGATCGAACACTGAAGCTTTCTTT
>TRBJ2-3|TRBD1|.|TRBV19
CASRDHRGRGTDTQYF
TGTGCCAGTAGGGACCACAGGGGCCGAGGCACAGATACGCAGTATTTT
>TRBJ1-5|.|.|TRBV28
CASNQGNQPQHF
TGTGCCAGCAACCAGGGCAATCAGCCCCAGCATTTT
>TRBJ2-3|TRBD2|.|TRBV4-2
CASSQDLAGDGRDTQYF
TGTGCCAGCAGCCAAGATTTAGCGGGGGACGGCCGGGATACGCAGTATTTT
>TRBJ2-2|.|.|TRBV28
CASRGRFLTGELFF
TGTGCCAGCAGGGGCAGGTTCCTCACCGGGGAGCTGTTTTTT
>TRBJ2-1|TRBD2|few|TRBV4-3
CASSQDWAGGVYNEQFF
TGCGCCAGCAGCCAAGATTGGGCGGGGGGGGTCTACAATGAGCAGTTCTTC
>TRBJ1-1|TRBD1|.|TRBV18
CASSPRGQGGTEAFF
TGTGCCAGCTCACCAAGAGGACAGGGAGGGACTGAAGCTTTCTTT
>TRBJ2-2|.|.|TRBV27
CAAGELTGELFF
TGCGCTGCAGGGGAGTTAACCGGGGAGCTGTTTTTT
>TRBJ1-1|TRBD1|.|TRBV29-1
CSVEPRQGTKTEAFF
TGCAGCGTTGAACCTCGACAGGGGACAAAGACTGAAGCTTTCTTT
>TRBJ2-7|TRBD1|.|TRBV5-1
CASSLGTGGDEQYF
TGCGCCAGCAGCTTGGGAACAGGGGGCGACGAGCAGTACTTC
>TRBJ2-2|.|.|TRBV7-2
CASNPLRSAGELFF
TGTGCCAGCAACCCACTGAGGTCGGCCGGGGAGCTGTTTTTT
>TRBJ1-5|.|.|TRBV6-1
CASSEIVTVLNQPQHF
TGTGCCAGCAGTGAAATCGTCACAGTGCTCAATCAGCCCCAGCATTTT
>TRBJ1-5|.|.|TRBV7-9
CASSLTVDQPQHF
TGTGCCAGCAGCTTAACTGTTGATCAGCCCCAGCATTTT
>TRBJ1-1|.|.|TRBV6-6
CASSYGAGVGTEAFF
TGTGCCAGCAGTTACGGAGCAGGGGTAGGTACTGAAGCTTTCTTT
>TRBJ2-1|TRBD1|few|TRBV28
CASSLSGTGNYNEQFF
TGTGCCAGCAGTTTATCTGGGACAGGGAACTACAATGAGCAGTTCTTC
>TRBJ1-3|TRBD1|.|TRBV6-1
CASALDRGRGNTIYF
TGTGCCAGCGCACTGGACAGGGGCAGGGGAAACACCATATATTTT
>TRBJ2-3|.|.|TRBV2
CASRNSLSDTQYF
TGTGCCAGCAGAAACAGCCTGTCGGATACGCAGTATTTT
>TRBJ2-7|.|.|TRBV25-1
CASSDQGTSYEQYF
TGTGCCAGCAGTGACCAGGGTACGTCCTACGAGCAGTACTTC
>TRBJ2-5|TRBD1|.|TRBV30
CAWSRVRGPGETQYF
TGTGCCTGGAGTCGGGTCAGGGGGCCCGGAGAGACCCAGTACTTC
>TRBJ2-3|.|.|TRBV30
CAWSVWGGTDTQYF
TGTGCCTGGAGTGTATGGGGCGGCACAGATACGCAGTATTTT
>TRBJ2-1|TRBD2|.|TRBV5-1
CASSLGGVAGYNEQFF
TGCGCCAGCAGCTTGGGAGGAGTAGCGGGGTACAATGAGCAGTTCTTC
>TRBJ1-5|TRBD1|.|TRBV6-5
CASILGGHSNQPQHF
TGTGCCAGCATTTTAGGGGGCCATAGCAATCAGCCCCAGCATTTT
>TRBJ2-5|.|once|TRBV9
CASSVTLEGEQYF
TGTGCCAGCAGCGTCACCCTCGAGGGGGAGCAGTACTTC
>TRBJ2-1|TRBD2|.|TRBV11-3
CASSLGRGWGNEQFF
TGTGCCAGCAGCTTAGGGCGGGGGTGGGGCAATGAGCAGTTCTTC
>TRBJ2-7|TRBD1|.|TRBV5-6
CASSQKFDRGADEQYF
TGTGCCAGCAGCCAAAAGTTTGACAGGGGGGCGGACGAGCAGTACTTC
>TRBJ1-3|.|.|TRBV13
CASSLAGGSSGNTIYF
TGTGCCAGCAGCTTAGCTGGAGGGTCCTCTGGAAACACCATATATTTT
>TRBJ1-2|.|few|TRBV15
CATSKDRHYGYTF
TGTGCCACCAGCAAGGACAGACACTATGGCTACACCTTC
>TRBJ1-2|.|few|TRBV11-2
CASSALWRGANYGYTF
TGTGCCAGCAGCGCCTTGTGGAGGGGCGCTAACTATGGCTACACCTTC